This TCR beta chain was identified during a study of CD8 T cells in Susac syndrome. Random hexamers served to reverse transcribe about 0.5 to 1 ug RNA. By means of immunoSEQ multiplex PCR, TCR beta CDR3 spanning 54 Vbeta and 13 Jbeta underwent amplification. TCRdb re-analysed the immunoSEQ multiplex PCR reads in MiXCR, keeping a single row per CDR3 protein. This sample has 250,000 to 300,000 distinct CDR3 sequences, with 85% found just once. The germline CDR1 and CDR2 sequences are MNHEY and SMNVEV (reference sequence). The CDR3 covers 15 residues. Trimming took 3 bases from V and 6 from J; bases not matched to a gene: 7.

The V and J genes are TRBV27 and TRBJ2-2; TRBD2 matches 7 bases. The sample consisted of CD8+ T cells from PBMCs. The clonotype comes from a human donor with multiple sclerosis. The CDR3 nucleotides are TGTGCCAGCAGTTTTGGGGGAGGGCCCCCCGGGGAGCTGTTTTTT. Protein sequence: CASSFGGGPPGELFF.